The rows below give T cell receptor beta chains drawn from one sample of a study of beta chain features in type 1 diabetes. Assay: immunoSEQ multiplex PCR; the TCRdb copy retains only in-frame clones and omits some. Of about 330,000 clones in the sample, more than 9.5% are singletons; the top ten hold about 0.014%. Source material: naive CD4+ T cells from blood. These TCRs come from a young woman in good health. CDR3s include the opening cysteine and the closing phenylalanine or tryptophan. D genes are given only for firm matches. Part of the rows lack a size; the others show once, few, many or a class for expanded clones.

cdr3_length	v_call	d_call	j_call	clone_size	cdr3_aa	cdr3_nt
14	TRBV28	TRBD2	TRBJ2-2	few	CASRNSGSGRELFF	TGTGCCAGCAGGAATAGCGGGAGTGGCCGGGAGCTGTTTTTT
14	TRBV2	-	TRBJ1-1	few	CASSFTGSNTEAFF	TGTGCCAGCAGTTTCACAGGGTCCAACACTGAAGCTTTCTTT
18	TRBV9	-	TRBJ2-1	few	CASSVDIMSGVTYNEQFF	TGTGCCAGCAGCGTAGATATCATGTCAGGGGTTACCTACAATGAGCAGTTCTTC
14	TRBV19	-	TRBJ2-5	-	CASSSGGGRETQYF	TGTGCCAGTAGTTCAGGGGGCGGGAGAGAGACCCAGTACTTC
17	TRBV4-2	-	TRBJ1-4	few	CASSQAADSSTNEKLFF	TGTGCCAGCAGCCAAGCGGCCGACAGTTCAACTAATGAAAAACTGTTTTTT
16	TRBV30	TRBD2	TRBJ2-7	few	CAWSVQARGSSYEQYF	TGTGCCTGGAGTGTCCAGGCGCGGGGGTCCTCCTACGAGCAGTACTTC
16	TRBV28	TRBD1	TRBJ2-4	-	CASSPTGAAAKNIQYF	TGTGCCAGCAGTCCTACAGGGGCCGCAGCCAAAAACATTCAGTACTTC
14	TRBV5-6	-	TRBJ2-3	few	CASSFTSSTDTQYF	TGTGCCAGCAGCTTTACATCTAGCACAGATACGCAGTATTTT
15	TRBV5-1	TRBD1	TRBJ1-2	few	CASSEWDRGNYGYTF	TGCGCCAGCAGCGAATGGGACAGGGGAAACTATGGCTACACCTTC
14	TRBV19	TRBD2	TRBJ2-3	-	CASSSLAGGDTQYF	TGTGCCAGTAGTTCACTAGCGGGAGGAGATACGCAGTATTTT
15	TRBV7-2	TRBD2	TRBJ2-7	-	CASSLGLATNYEQYF	TGTGCCAGCAGCTTGGGACTAGCGACAAATTACGAGCAGTACTTC
12	TRBV6-6	TRBD1	TRBJ1-2	-	CASRGTGRGYTF	TGTGCCAGCAGAGGGACAGGGAGAGGCTACACCTTC
13	TRBV7-2	-	TRBJ2-3	-	CASGEEWRDTQYF	TGTGCCTCGGGTGAGGAATGGCGAGATACGCAGTATTTT
16	TRBV7-2	TRBD1	TRBJ1-1	few	CASSYTGGAMNTEAFF	TGTGCCAGCAGTTATACAGGGGGTGCGATGAACACTGAAGCTTTCTTT
14	TRBV7-2	-	TRBJ2-4	-	CASSLSRSWNIQYF	TGTGCCAGCAGCTTATCCCGGAGTTGGAACATTCAGTACTTC
14	TRBV27	-	TRBJ1-4	-	CASSSGSGEEKLFF	TGTGCCAGCAGTTCCGGGAGCGGCGAGGAAAAACTGTTTTTT
16	TRBV4-3	TRBD2	TRBJ2-3	few	CASSQEASGNIDTQYF	TGCGCCAGCAGCCAAGAGGCTAGCGGGAACATAGATACGCAGTATTTT
16	TRBV11-3	-	TRBJ2-2	-	CASSLGEAVSDGELFF	TGTGCCAGCAGCTTAGGAGAGGCAGTGTCCGACGGGGAGCTGTTTTTT
14	TRBV6-5	-	TRBJ2-2	-	CASRLREHTGELFF	TGTGCCAGCAGACTCCGGGAGCACACCGGGGAGCTGTTTTTT
13	TRBV28	TRBD2	TRBJ2-7	few	CASRRAGLYEQYF	TGTGCCAGCAGGCGAGCGGGACTATACGAGCAGTACTTC
14	TRBV7-9	-	TRBJ2-2	few	CASSYNSGNGELFF	TGTGCCAGCAGCTATAATTCGGGGAACGGGGAGCTGTTTTTT
19	TRBV9	TRBD2	TRBJ2-3	few	CASSTVAGGIRMGPDTQYF	TGTGCCAGCAGCACTGTAGCGGGAGGTATTCGGATGGGGCCAGATACGCAGTATTTT
15	TRBV7-3	TRBD2	TRBJ2-1	-	CASSYLAGGYNEQFF	TGTGCCAGCAGCTACTTAGCGGGAGGATACAATGAGCAGTTCTTC
15	TRBV11-2	TRBD2	TRBJ2-1	-	CASSPAGLVYNEQFF	TGTGCCAGCAGCCCGGCGGGACTAGTTTACAATGAGCAGTTCTTC
15	TRBV7-3	-	TRBJ2-2	-	CASSLNAGNTGELFF	TGTGCCAGCAGCTTAAACGCAGGGAACACCGGGGAGCTGTTTTTT
15	TRBV5-4	TRBD1	TRBJ1-2	-	CASSFTGQGLFGYTF	TGTGCCAGCAGCTTTACTGGACAGGGATTGTTTGGCTACACCTTC